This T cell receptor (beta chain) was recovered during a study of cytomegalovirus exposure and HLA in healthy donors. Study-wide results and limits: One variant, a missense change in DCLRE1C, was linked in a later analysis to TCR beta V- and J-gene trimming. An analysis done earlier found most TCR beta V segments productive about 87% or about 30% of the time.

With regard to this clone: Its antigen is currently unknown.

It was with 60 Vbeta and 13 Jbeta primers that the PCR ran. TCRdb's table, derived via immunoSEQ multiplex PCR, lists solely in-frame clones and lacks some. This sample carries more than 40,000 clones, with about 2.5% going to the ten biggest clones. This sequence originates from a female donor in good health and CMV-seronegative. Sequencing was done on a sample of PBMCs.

Here the CDR3 reads CASSNSGTGEYGYTF. In DNA, the CDR3 is TGTGCCAGTAGTAACTCCGGGACAGGGGAATATGGCTACACCTTC. V usage is TRBV19 and J usage is TRBJ1-2; 10 nucleotides align to TRBD1. The CDR3 totals 15 residues. In germline, CDR1 is LNHDA, CDR2 SQIVND (reference sequence). The J segment lost 5 bases and the V segment lost 4 bases, leaving 7 bases of the junction unmatched. The full variable domain, its missing parts supplied by reference TRBV19 and TRBJ1-2, is DGGITQSPKYLFRKEGQNVTLSCEQNLNHDAMYWYRQDPGQGLRLIYYSQIVNDFQKGDIAEGYSVSREKKESFPLTVTSAQKNPTAFYLCASSNSGTGEYGYTFGSGTRLTVV.